The clone carrying this TCR beta chain was counted between two and nine times. The antigen is not known. TCRdb reprocessed the 5' RACE reads with MiXCR, giving one entry per CDR3 protein. The table lists 400,000 to 550,000 distinct CDR3 sequences, approximately 24% of them singletons. This CDR3 is 15 amino acids long. V lost 8 bases, J lost 3 bases, and 10 bases stayed unmatched. Germline loops: CDR1 MNHNS, CDR2 SASEGT. This sample stems from a study of identical twins. Overall study findings and caveats: Memory repertoires lacked the insertion deficit that abundant cord blood beta clonotypes showed.

These same records also appear under a second study, on T cells expressing NK-cell markers.

The clonotype originates from a woman under 30 in good health. Input material: CD4+ T cells sorted from blood. The J gene is TRBJ1-5, the V gene TRBV6-1; TRBD1 agrees at 7 bases. The chain's CDR3 is CASVGDRYTNQPQHF. The CDR3 nucleotides are TGTGCCAGCGTCGGGGACAGATATACCAATCAGCCCCAGCATTTT.